Below are 27 T cell receptor beta chains sequenced from a single sample in a study of patients and donors after allogeneic stem cell transplantation. TCRdb used MiXCR to reprocess the RT-PCR reads, holding one entry per CDR3 protein. The sample lists 150,000 to 250,000 distinct CDR3 sequences; 35% to 50% were seen once. Sequences were obtained from blood, either unsorted or a sorted T cell fraction (not recorded which). The receptors were sampled from a human donor who was either an allogeneic HSCT recipient or a stem cell or donor lymphocyte infusion donor (not recorded which). It is not recorded whose cells these are; they may come from a transplant donor.

This clonotype was observed a few times. The chain links TRBV5-1 to TRBJ2-7; TRBD2 is a possible D gene (6 bases). This CDR3 has 14 amino acids. Germline-derived CDR1 and CDR2 are SGHRS and YFSETQ. The V gene lost 1 base and the J gene lost 2 bases, with 10 bases spanning the gap. The CDR3: CASSLPDYTYEQYF. The CDR3 bases are TGCGCCAGCAGCTTGCCGGACTATACCTACGAGCAGTACTTC.

The chain links TRBV15 to TRBJ2-7; D unresolved. V gave up 0 bases and J gave up 0 bases, with 12 bases separating them. The CDR3 runs to 16 residues. Germline V CDR1 and CDR2: LNHNV, YYDKDF (reference sequence). CDR3 protein: CATSRDYSSVSYEQYF. DNA of the CDR3: TGTGCCACCAGCAGAGATTACTCCTCAGTCTCCTACGAGCAGTACTTC.

This clonotype was recorded at least ten times. The chain employs TRBV28 and TRBJ1-6; TRBD1 matches at 8 bases. CDR1 and CDR2 from the germline V gene are MDHEN and SYDVKM. There are 15 residues in the CDR3. V shed 3 bases, J shed 6 bases, and the junction held 4 bases outside the gene matches. For the CDR3, the DNA is TGTGCCAGCAGTTTTCCGACAGGGGCTAATTCACCCCTCCACTTT. Translated, it gives CASSFPTGANSPLHF.

The chain is built from TRBV12-3 or TRBV12-4 and TRBJ1-2; D might be TRBD1 (5 bases). Trimming removed 5 bases from V and 3 bases from J, with 16 bases in between. The CDR3 extends over 15 amino acids. The CDR3 bases are TGTGCCAGCAGTCTCGCCCTGGGGGATTACTATGGCTACACCTTC. Translating it yields CASSLALGDYYGYTF.

The sample holds a few counts of this clonotype. The J gene is TRBJ2-7, the V gene TRBV18; D may match TRBD1 or TRBD2 (5 bases each). The CDR3 extends over 13 amino acids. V lost 4 bases, J lost 3 bases, and 10 bases lay in between. The germline V gene has CDR1 KGHSH and CDR2 LQKENI. The CDR3 loop reads CASSLGRLYEQYF. DNA of the CDR3: TGTGCCAGCTCACTGGGACGGCTCTACGAGCAGTACTTC.

This clonotype showed up just a few times. V and J are TRBV6-2 or TRBV6-3 and TRBJ1-1; 8 nucleotides align to TRBD1. The CDR3 spans 14 residues. Trimming at V came to 7 bases and at J to 4 bases, leaving 8 bases not matched to a gene. CDR1 MNHEY and CDR2 SVGEGT come from the germline V gene. The CDR3 DNA reads TGTGCCAGCACAAAGACAGGGGAAAGCACTGAAGCTTTCTTT. Protein: CASTKTGESTEAFF.

The chain carries TRBV9 and TRBJ2-1; TRBD2 matches 8 bases. The germline CDR1 and CDR2 sequences are SGDLS and YYNGEE. The CDR3 sequence is 15 residues long. The ends lost 0 bases at V and 6 bases at J; junction bases unmatched: 5. The CDR3 spells CASSVVGGRSNEQFF. For the CDR3, the DNA is TGTGCCAGCAGCGTAGTTGGCGGGAGGAGCAATGAGCAGTTCTTC.

The chain is built from TRBV15 and TRBJ2-1; 8 bases map to TRBD2. The CDR3 totals 16 residues. Trimming cost V 6 bases and J 6 bases; bases outside gene matches: 13. The germline V gene encodes CDR1 LNHNV and CDR2 YYDKDF (reference sequence). As DNA, the CDR3 is TGTGCCACCAGGAATGGAGTGGGACTAGTTGGCAATGAGCAGTTCTTC. It translates to CATRNGVGLVGNEQFF.

The gene calls are TRBV20-1 and TRBJ2-1; TRBD2 agrees at 7 bases. Germline CDR1 and CDR2: DFQATT and SNEGSKA (reference sequence). V dropped 3 bases and J dropped 3; count of bases not matched to a gene: 17. The CDR3 consists of 18 residues. This CDR3 is CSASDTATSGLFYNEQFF. The CDR3, as DNA: TGCAGTGCTAGTGACACTGCAACCTCGGGACTATTCTACAATGAGCAGTTCTTC.

The chain combines TRBV2 with TRBJ2-7; a possible D gene is TRBD2 (5 bases). Germline V gene data show CDR1 as SNHLY and CDR2 as FYNNEI. V gave up 8 bases and J gave up 3 bases, with 11 bases separating them. This CDR3 spans 12 amino acids. CDR3 DNA: TGTGCCAGCCTCGGGGAAGTCTACGAGCAGTACTTC. Encoded protein: CASLGEVYEQYF.

The chain recombines TRBV7-2 with TRBJ1-3; no clear D. V was clipped by 0 bases and J by 0 bases, with 6 bases between them. Germline V gene sequence: CDR1 SGHTA, CDR2 FQGNSA. This CDR3 has 15 amino acids. CDR3 bases: TGTGCCAGCAGCTTAGCGCGGTACTCTGGAAACACCATATATTTT. Protein sequence: CASSLARYSGNTIYF.

In this sample, this clonotype turned up a few times. The rearrangement joins TRBV4-3 to TRBJ2-3, with 11 bases fitting TRBD1. This CDR3 spans 14 amino acids. With 6 bases clipped from V and 4 bases from J, the junction kept 3 bases outside the gene matches. Germline V gives CDR1 LGHNA, CDR2 YSLEER. CDR3: CASSPGQGADTQYF. As DNA, the CDR3 is TGCGCCAGCAGTCCGGGACAGGGGGCAGATACGCAGTATTTT.

CDR3 loop: CASSLTGREQYF. DNA for the CDR3: TGTGCCAGCAGTTTAACAGGGCGGGAGCAGTACTTC. V gene TRBV27 combines with J gene TRBJ2-7; TRBD1 might be the D (6 bases). V was trimmed by 2 bases and J by 7 bases, leaving 9 bases between them. CDR3 size: 12 residues. CDR1 is MNHEY and CDR2 is SMNVEV in the germline V gene (reference sequence).

The chain joins TRBV7-6 to TRBJ2-2; 10 bases map to TRBD2. J lost 0 bases, V lost 2 bases, and 3 bases had no gene match. The CDR3 covers 17 residues. CDR1 SGHVS and CDR2 FNYEAQ come from the germline V gene. This CDR3 reads CASSLTSGTANTGELFF. The DNA for the CDR3 is TGTGCCAGCAGCTTAACTAGCGGGACGGCGAACACCGGGGAGCTGTTTTTT.

V is TRBV9 and J is TRBJ2-3; perhaps TRBD2 as D (6 bases). The CDR3 consists of 15 residues. The V end lost 1 base, the J end lost 1 base, and 10 bases lay between the germline ends. Germline V gene lookup returns CDR1 SGDLS and CDR2 YYNGEE. CDR3 sequence reads: CASSVTGEGTDTQYF. The CDR3 region has the DNA TGTGCCAGCAGCGTAACGGGAGAGGGCACAGATACGCAGTATTTT.

This chain joins TRBV6-1 and TRBJ2-1; D not certain. Germline CDR1 MNHNS, CDR2 SASEGT. Trimming shortened V by 2 bases and J by 6 bases, and 8 bases separated the two germline ends. The CDR3 runs to 13 residues. As DNA, the CDR3 is TGTGCCAGCAGTGAACTCACAGTCAATGAGCAGTTCTTC. Translated, it gives CASSELTVNEQFF.

V is TRBV5-1 and J is TRBJ2-1, with 7 positions matching TRBD2. V dropped 0 bases and J dropped 5; count of bases not matched to a gene: 17. CDR1 is SGHRS and CDR2 is YFSETQ in the germline V gene. The length of the CDR3 is 19 residues. The CDR3 DNA follows: TGCGCCAGCAGCTTGGCCGGAAGGGGAGGGCATAAACAGGACAATGAGCAGTTCTTC. Amino acid sequence: CASSLAGRGGHKQDNEQFF.

J is TRBJ1-5 and V is TRBV20-1; TRBD1 is a possible D gene (5 bases). The length of the CDR3 is 17 residues. V was clipped by 3 bases and J by 1 base, with 19 bases between them. Germline-derived CDR1 and CDR2 are DFQATT and SNEGSKA (reference sequence). The CDR3: CSASGLQGAGSNQPQHF. CDR3 bases: TGCAGTGCTAGTGGTCTTCAGGGTGCAGGCAGCAATCAGCCCCAGCATTTT.

V and J are TRBV7-2 and TRBJ1-6; tentatively, D is TRBD1 (6 bases). Germline assignment: CDR1 SGHTA and CDR2 FQGNSA. V lost 4 bases and J lost 10, with 14 bases in between. The CDR3 is made up of 14 amino acids. CDR3 bases: TGTGCCAGCAGCTCCACAGGGTTGGGATCACCCCTCCACTTT. Residues: CASSSTGLGSPLHF.

The J gene is TRBJ2-5, the V gene TRBV7-2, with 7 bases matching TRBD1. There are 13 residues in the CDR3. The V gene end was trimmed by 9 bases and the J gene end by 1 base; junction bases not matched to a gene: 5. CDR1 is SGHTA, CDR2 FQGNSA, per germline. The CDR3 loop reads CASNRDSQETQYF. CDR3 coding DNA: TGTGCCAGTAACCGGGACAGCCAAGAGACCCAGTACTTC.

The count of this clonotype is one. V is TRBV6-5 and J is TRBJ1-5, with 7 bases matching TRBD1. CDR1 MNHEY and CDR2 SVGAGI come from the germline V gene. The junction had 2 bases not matched to a gene; V was cut back by 5 bases and J by 7 bases. The CDR3 is made up of 12 amino acids. CDR3 region: CASSEQGQPQHF. Here the CDR3 DNA reads TGTGCCAGCAGTGAACAGGGGCAGCCCCAGCATTTT.

This clonotype occurred a few times. The chain employs TRBV20-1 and TRBJ1-2; 9 bases fit TRBD1. The length of the CDR3 is 12 residues. Trimming cost V 6 bases and J 5 bases; bases outside gene matches: 4. From germline, CDR1 is DFQATT and CDR2 SNEGSKA (reference sequence). Written as DNA, the CDR3 is TGCAGTGCCACCGGGACAGGGTATGGCTACACCTTC. Translation: CSATGTGYGYTF.

This chain links TRBV5-6 with TRBJ1-3, with TRBD1 as a possible D gene (6 bases). This CDR3 comprises 14 residues. V dropped 0 bases and J dropped 9 bases, with 13 bases sitting between them. Germline V lookup: CDR1 SGHDT, CDR2 YYEEEE. CDR3 DNA sequence: TGTGCCAGCAGCTTGGCAGGGGATTGGAGCACCATATATTTT. It translates to CASSLAGDWSTIYF.

V usage is TRBV7-2 and J usage is TRBJ2-3; D might be TRBD1 (5 bases). Germline V CDR1 and CDR2: SGHTA, FQGNSA. The length of the CDR3 is 15 residues. Trimming pared 2 bases from V and 1 base from J, leaving 10 bases between. CDR3 loop: CASSLILGGTDTQYF. The CDR3 bases are TGTGCCAGCAGCTTAATTCTAGGGGGCACAGATACGCAGTATTTT.

The rearrangement joins TRBV7-9 to TRBJ1-2; D is unresolved. Germline values: CDR1 SEHNR, CDR2 FQNEAQ (reference sequence). Trimming removed 3 bases at V and 5 bases at J, with 4 bases between. This CDR3 region has 11 residues. CDR3: CASSLAYGYTF. The CDR3 DNA is TGTGCCAGCAGCTTGGCGTATGGCTACACCTTC.

In DNA, the CDR3 is TGCAGTGCTAGTGACAGGGTCGGCACCGGGGAGCTGTTTTTT. It codes for CSASDRVGTGELFF. This rearrangement joins TRBV20-1 to TRBJ2-2; TRBD1 agrees at 7 bases. This CDR3 spans 14 amino acids. Trimming at V came to 3 bases and at J to 4 bases, leaving 5 bases not matched to a gene. Per the germline V gene, CDR1 is DFQATT and CDR2 is SNEGSKA (reference sequence).

The CDR3 DNA reads TGCGCCAGCAGCCAAGTAAGGGAGAACACTGAAGCTTTCTTT. As protein: CASSQVRENTEAFF. The chain combines TRBV4-3 with TRBJ1-1; D unclear. This CDR3 comprises 14 residues. V was cut by 1 base and J by 1 base, with 7 bases left in between. Germline CDR1 LGHNA, CDR2 YSLEER.